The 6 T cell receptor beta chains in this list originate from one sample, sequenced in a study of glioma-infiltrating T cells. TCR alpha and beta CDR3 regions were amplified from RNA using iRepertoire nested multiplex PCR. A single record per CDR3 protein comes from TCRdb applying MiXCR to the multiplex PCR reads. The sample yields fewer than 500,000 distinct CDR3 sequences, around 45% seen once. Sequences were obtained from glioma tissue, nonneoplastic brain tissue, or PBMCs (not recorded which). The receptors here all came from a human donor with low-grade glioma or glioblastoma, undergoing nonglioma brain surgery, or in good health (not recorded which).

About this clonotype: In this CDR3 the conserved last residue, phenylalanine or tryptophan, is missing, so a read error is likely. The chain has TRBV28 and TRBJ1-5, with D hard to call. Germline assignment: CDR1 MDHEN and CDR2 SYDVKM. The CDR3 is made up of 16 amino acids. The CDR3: CTSSSSRGRGVQPQHI. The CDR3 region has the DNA TGTACCAGCAGTTCTAGTAGAGGGCGCGGGGTTCAGCCCCAGCATATT.

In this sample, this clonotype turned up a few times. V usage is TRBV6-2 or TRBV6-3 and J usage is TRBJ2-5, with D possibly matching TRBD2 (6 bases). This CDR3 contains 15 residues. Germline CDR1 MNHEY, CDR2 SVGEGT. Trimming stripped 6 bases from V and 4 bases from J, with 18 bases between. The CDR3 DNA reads TGTGCCAGCAGCACAACCACCTTTAGCGGAGAGACCCAGTACTTC. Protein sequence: CASSTTTFSGETQYF.

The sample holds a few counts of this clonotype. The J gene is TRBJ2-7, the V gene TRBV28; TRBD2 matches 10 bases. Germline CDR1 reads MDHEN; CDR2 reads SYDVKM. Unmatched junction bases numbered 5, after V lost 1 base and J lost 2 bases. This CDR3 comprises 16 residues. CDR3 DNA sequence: TGTGCCAGCAGTTTATTCCCTAGCGGGAGTACCTACGAGCAGTACTTC. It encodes CASSLFPSGSTYEQYF.

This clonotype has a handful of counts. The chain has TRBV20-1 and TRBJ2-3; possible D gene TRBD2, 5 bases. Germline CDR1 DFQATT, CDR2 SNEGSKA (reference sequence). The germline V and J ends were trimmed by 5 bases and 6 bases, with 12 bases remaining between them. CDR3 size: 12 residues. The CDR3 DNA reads TGCAGTGCTTCCTCCCCGGGGGATACGCAGTATTTT. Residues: CSASSPGDTQYF.

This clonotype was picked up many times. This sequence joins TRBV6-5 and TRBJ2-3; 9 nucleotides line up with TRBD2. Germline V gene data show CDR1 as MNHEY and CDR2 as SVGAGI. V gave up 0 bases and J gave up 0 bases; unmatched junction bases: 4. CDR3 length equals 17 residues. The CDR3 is CASSYSITSGSTDTQYF. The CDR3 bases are TGTGCCAGCAGTTACTCGATTACTAGCGGGAGCACAGATACGCAGTATTTT.

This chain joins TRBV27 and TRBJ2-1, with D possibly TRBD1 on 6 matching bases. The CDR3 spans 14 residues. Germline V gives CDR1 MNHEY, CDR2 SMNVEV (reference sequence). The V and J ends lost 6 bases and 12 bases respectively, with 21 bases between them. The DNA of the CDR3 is TGTGCCAGCAGCTTAGCGCTAACTGCACAGGGGCAGTTCTTC. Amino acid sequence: CASSLALTAQGQFF.